The clone carrying this T cell receptor (beta chain) showed up just a few times. The antigen is unknown. This sample is part of a study of identical twins. This CDR3 is 17 amino acids long. The germline CDR1 and CDR2 sequences are LGHNA and YNFKEQ. Between the trimmed V and J ends, which lost 0 bases and 7 bases, there was a span of 21 bases. MiXCR was run by TCRdb on the 5' RACE reads, yielding one entry per CDR3 protein. The data contain some 630,000 distinct CDR3 sequences, about 7.1% of them seen just once; the ten biggest clones take up over 1.5%. Broader study findings: For out-of-frame alpha sequences shared by twins, low generation probability was in excess. While abundant cord blood beta clonotypes carried fewer insertions, memory repertoires showed no such pattern. Out-of-frame TCR alpha sharing observed in monozygotic twins exceeded model estimates. Findings depended on cross-sectional statistics rather than tracking the same donors.

This sample also appeared in a second study, on yellow fever vaccine responses in identical twins.

This sequence originates from a young woman in good health. V and J are TRBV4-2 and TRBJ1-2; possibly TRBD1 for D (5 bases). The sample comprised PBMCs. The CDR3 region is CASSQESGAGLSRGYTF. The CDR3 nucleotides read TGTGCCAGCAGCCAAGAATCCGGGGCGGGACTATCGCGTGGCTACACCTTC.